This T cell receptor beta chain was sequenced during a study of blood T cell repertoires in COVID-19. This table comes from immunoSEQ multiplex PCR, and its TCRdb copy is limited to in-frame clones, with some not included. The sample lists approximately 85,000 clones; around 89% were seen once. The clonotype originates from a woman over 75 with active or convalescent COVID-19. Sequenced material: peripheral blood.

CDR3 protein: CASSSPSGHQETQYF. CDR3 bases: TGCGCCAGCAGCTCCCCTAGCGGGCACCAAGAGACCCAGTACTTC. This sequence joins TRBV5-1 and TRBJ2-5, with TRBD2 matching 8 bases. This CDR3 is built from 15 residues. In germline, CDR1 is SGHRS, CDR2 YFSETQ. J was trimmed by 0 bases and V by 3 bases; bases with no gene match: 4.